This T cell receptor (beta chain) was documented in a study of CD8+ T cells in alopecia areata. Study background: For the treated group, dosing was oral tofacitinib at 5 to 10 mg twice daily. Study results and caveats: Lesional scalp exceeded normal scalp in clonality, especially in alopecia totalis/universalis. Scalp and blood retained many expanded lesional clones during tofacitinib.

Treatment reported: oral pan-JAK inhibitor, 5-10 mg twice daily. cDNA serving as the sequencing template came from extracted, reverse transcribed RNA. Only in-frame clones appear in the TCRdb table, and some are missing; sequencing was by immunoSEQ multiplex PCR. The sample has roughly 120,000 clones, about 61% seen once. As concerns this clone: Antigen: not known.

The CDR3 loop spans 12 amino acids. With 4 bases removed from V and 11 bases from J, the gap between germline ends came to 12 bases. This rearrangement joins TRBV23-1 to TRBJ1-5; no firm D call. TRBV23-1 is an open reading frame, and its role is uncertain. The source was CD8+ T cells sorted from blood, collected at week 4, from a patient treated with tofacitinib. This clonotype was obtained from a human donor with alopecia areata. In DNA, the CDR3 is TGCGCCAGCAGTCCCTCCCTACCGGCCCAGCATTTT. This sequence encodes CASSPSLPAQHF.